This TCR beta chain was obtained from a study of somatic mutations in cytotoxic T cells in rheumatoid arthritis. About the research overall: Immediately following diagnosis and ahead of any treatment, patient blood (around 28 ml EDTA) was drawn.

Positive magnetic bead selection was used to isolate CD4+ and CD8+ cells; purity was checked by flow cytometry. Germline V lookup: CDR1 SGHAT, CDR2 FQNNGV. V lost 1 base, J lost 4 bases, and 4 bases stayed unmatched. The CDR3 totals 15 residues. Profiled with immunoSEQ multiplex PCR; TCRdb holds only in-frame clones, not every one. This sample has 15,000 to 20,000 clones, with less than 90% found just once. The V and J genes are TRBV11-2 and TRBJ2-7; 10 bases fit TRBD2. Sequenced material: CD8+ T cells sorted from blood. The TCR comes from an adult with rheumatoid arthritis. The CDR3 loop is CASSLVPSGGYEQYF. The CDR3 nucleotides are TGTGCCAGCAGCTTAGTCCCTAGCGGGGGATACGAGCAGTACTTC.